This T cell receptor (beta chain) was sequenced during a study of cytomegalovirus exposure and HLA in healthy donors. The CDR3 is 15 residues long. Germline CDR1 SGHRS, CDR2 YFSETQ. The V and J ends lost 2 bases and 1 base respectively, with 12 bases between them. Researchers ran the PCR with 60 Vbeta and 13 Jbeta primers. Profiled with immunoSEQ multiplex PCR; TCRdb holds only in-frame clones, not every one. The repertoire consists of some 150,000 clones, with 70% to 90% occurring once and the leading ten covering 0.75% to 0.95%. This chain links TRBV5-1 with TRBJ1-1, with D perhaps TRBD1 (6 bases). This TCR was sampled from a woman between 25 and 40 years old in good health and CMV-seronegative. Sequencing was performed on PBMCs. The CDR3 DNA reads as TGCGCCAGCAGCTTTGATCCGACAGGGAACACTGAAGCTTTCTTT. Protein product: CASSFDPTGNTEAFF. Full variable domain (missing parts from reference TRBV5-1 and TRBJ1-1): KAGVTQTPRYLIKTRGQQVTLSCSPISGHRSVSWYQQTPGQGLQFLFEYFSETQRNKGNFPGRFSGRQFSNSRSEMNVSTLELGDSALYLCASSFDPTGNTEAFFGQGTRLTVV.